What follows is one T cell receptor beta chain and its context. Source study methods: For nucleated cells, counts were estimated from reference gene primer amplification. The protocol was immunoSEQ multiplex PCR, while the TCRdb copy is restricted to in-frame clones and leaves out a portion. That table is the source of V, J and clone size, and D and trimming were worked out from the DNA. In the table there are about 210,000 clones, around nine tenths of which are singletons. This entry is derived from a study of blood T cell repertoires in COVID-19. The wider study: Researchers got acute and convalescent COVID-19 samples from the United States, Italy and Spain. Nucleic acid was either cDNA or gDNA, and it came from T cells, B-cell-depleted T cells, or PBMCs.

Germline loops: CDR1 MNHEY, CDR2 SMNVEV (reference sequence). The V gene lost 6 bases and the J gene lost 4 bases, with 15 bases spanning the gap. The CDR3 has 14 residues. The sequenced material came from peripheral blood. This receptor was obtained from a woman aged 35 to 49 with acute or convalescent COVID-19. V usage is TRBV27 and J usage is TRBJ1-1, with a tentative D call TRBD1 (5 bases). CDR3 sequence reads: CASSWGRLGTEAFF. The DNA of the CDR3 is TGTGCCAGCAGCTGGGGCCGTTTGGGCACTGAAGCTTTCTTT.